The present entry profiles one T cell receptor (beta chain) with its context. Its target is unknown. The data were obtained in a study of shared clonotypes between healthy human individuals. General study points: Relative to memory subsets, naive subsets generally showed larger estimated richness.

Germline trimming cut 0 bases from V and 3 bases from J; bases unmatched to any gene: 2. Germline loops: CDR1 SGHDT, CDR2 YYEEEE. The CDR3 length is 14 residues. The method was immunoSEQ multiplex PCR; TCRdb's version includes in-frame clones alone and lacks a portion of them. Here the sample spans around 300,000 clones, over 75% being singletons. The source of this sequence is a young man in good health. The chain couples TRBV5-6 to TRBJ2-7; TRBD2 agrees at 8 bases. Material for sequencing was memory CD8+ T cells sorted from blood. Subset: CD45RO+ cells pooled with CCR7-negative TemRA cells. The CDR3 loop reads CASSLGGGHYEQYF. The CDR3 nucleotides are TGTGCCAGCAGCTTGGGCGGGGGGCACTACGAGCAGTACTTC.